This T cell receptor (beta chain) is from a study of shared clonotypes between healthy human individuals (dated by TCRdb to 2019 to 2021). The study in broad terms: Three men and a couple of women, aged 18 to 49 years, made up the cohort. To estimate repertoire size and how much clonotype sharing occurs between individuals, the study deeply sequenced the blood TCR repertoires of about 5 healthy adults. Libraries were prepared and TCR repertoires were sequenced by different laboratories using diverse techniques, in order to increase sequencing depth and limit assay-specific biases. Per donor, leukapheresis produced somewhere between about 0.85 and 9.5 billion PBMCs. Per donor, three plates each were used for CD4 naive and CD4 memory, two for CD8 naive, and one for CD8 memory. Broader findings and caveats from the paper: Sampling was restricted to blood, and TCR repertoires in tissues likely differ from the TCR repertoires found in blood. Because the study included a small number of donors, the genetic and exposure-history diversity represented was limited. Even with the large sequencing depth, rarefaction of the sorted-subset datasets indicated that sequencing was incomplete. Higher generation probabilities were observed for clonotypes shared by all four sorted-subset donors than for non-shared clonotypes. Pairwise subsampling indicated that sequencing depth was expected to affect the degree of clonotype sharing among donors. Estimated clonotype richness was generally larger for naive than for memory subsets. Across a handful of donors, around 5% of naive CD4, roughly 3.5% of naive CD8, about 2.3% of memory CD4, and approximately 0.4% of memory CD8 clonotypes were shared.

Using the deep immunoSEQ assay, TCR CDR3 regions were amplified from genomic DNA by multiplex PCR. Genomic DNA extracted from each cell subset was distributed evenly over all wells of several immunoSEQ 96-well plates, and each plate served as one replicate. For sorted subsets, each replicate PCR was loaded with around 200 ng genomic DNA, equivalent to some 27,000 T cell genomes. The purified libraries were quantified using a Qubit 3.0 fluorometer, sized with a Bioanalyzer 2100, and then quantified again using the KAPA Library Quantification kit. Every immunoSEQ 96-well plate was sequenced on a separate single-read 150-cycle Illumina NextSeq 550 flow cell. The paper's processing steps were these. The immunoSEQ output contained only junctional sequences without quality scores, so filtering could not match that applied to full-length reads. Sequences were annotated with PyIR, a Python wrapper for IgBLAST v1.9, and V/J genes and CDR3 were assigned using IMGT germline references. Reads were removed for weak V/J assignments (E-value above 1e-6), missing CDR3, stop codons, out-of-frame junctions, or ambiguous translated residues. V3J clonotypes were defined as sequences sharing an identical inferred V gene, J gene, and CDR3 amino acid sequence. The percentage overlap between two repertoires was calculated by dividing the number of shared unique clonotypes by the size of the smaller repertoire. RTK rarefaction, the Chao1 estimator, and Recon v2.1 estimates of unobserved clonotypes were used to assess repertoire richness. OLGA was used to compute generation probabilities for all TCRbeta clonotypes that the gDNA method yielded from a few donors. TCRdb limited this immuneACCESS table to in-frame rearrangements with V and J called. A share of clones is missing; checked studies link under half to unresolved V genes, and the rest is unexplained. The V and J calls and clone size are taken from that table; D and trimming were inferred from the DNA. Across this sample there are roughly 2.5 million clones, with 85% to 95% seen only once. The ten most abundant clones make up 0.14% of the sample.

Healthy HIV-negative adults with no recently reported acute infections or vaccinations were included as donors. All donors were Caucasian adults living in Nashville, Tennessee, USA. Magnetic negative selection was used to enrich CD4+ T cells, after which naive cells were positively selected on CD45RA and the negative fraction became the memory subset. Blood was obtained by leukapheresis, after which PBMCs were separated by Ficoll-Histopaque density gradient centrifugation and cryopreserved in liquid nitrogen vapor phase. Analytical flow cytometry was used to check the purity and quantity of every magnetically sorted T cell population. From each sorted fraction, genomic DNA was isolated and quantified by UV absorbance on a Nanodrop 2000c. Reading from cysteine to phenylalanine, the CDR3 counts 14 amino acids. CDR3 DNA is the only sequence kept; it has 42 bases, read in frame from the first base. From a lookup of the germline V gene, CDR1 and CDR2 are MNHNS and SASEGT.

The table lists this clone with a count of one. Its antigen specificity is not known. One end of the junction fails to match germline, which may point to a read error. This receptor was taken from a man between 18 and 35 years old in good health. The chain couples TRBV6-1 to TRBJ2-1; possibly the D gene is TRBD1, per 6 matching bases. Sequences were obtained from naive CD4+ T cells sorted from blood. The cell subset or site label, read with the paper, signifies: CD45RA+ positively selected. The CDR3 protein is CASSEAGPLGHSIF. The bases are TGTGCCAGCAGTGAAGCAGGGCCCCTGGGACACTCGATCTTC.